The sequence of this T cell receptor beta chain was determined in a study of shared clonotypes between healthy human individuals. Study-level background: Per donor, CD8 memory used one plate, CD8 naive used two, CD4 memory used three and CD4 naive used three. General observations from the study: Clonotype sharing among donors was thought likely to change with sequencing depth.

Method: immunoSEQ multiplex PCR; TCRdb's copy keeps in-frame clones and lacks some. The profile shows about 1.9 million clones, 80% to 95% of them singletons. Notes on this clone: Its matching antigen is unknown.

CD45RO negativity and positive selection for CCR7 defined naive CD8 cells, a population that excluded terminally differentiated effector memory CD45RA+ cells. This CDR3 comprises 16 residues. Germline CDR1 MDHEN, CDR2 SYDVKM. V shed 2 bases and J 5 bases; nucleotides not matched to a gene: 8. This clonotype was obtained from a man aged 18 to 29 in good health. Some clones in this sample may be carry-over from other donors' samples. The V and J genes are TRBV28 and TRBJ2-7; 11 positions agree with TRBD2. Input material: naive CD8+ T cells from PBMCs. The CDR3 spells CASSLDMTSGIHEQYF. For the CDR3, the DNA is TGTGCCAGCAGTTTAGACATGACTAGCGGGATCCACGAGCAGTACTTC.